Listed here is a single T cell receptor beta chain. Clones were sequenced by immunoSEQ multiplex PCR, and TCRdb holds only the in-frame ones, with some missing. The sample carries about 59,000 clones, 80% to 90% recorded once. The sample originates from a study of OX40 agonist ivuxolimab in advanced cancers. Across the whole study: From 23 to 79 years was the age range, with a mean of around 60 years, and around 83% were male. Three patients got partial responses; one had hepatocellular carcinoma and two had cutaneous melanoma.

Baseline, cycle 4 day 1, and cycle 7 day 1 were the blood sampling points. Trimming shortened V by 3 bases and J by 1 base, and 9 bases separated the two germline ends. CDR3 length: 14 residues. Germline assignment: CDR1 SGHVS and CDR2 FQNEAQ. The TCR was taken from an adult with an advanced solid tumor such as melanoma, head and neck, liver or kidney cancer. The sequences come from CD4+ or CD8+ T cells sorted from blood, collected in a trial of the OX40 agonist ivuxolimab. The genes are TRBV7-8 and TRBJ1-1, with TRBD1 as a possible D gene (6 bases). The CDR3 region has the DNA TGTGCCAGCAGCTTGAAGGGGGGGAACACTGAAGCTTTCTTT. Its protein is CASSLKGGNTEAFF.